This T cell receptor (beta chain) is from a study of a mutant IDH1 vaccine in newly diagnosed glioma. In the study overall: It was radiotherapy, temozolomide, or both that patients received previously, with most receiving both.

Time point described: baseline, week 1 (first vaccination visit). Treatment here: pre-vaccination baseline after standard-of-care therapy. Profiling relied on immunoSEQ multiplex PCR, and the TCRdb table lists in-frame clones only, not all of them. The sample has tens of thousands of clones, about 83% seen once. This material consisted of PBMCs, taken from a glioma patient treated with radiotherapy, temozolomide or both. The receptor comes from a woman aged 45-59 years with glioma.

As DNA, the CDR3 is TGTGCCATCAGTGGTGCGGAAGGAACACCCCTCCACTTT. Residues: CAISGAEGTPLHF. The rearrangement uses TRBV10-3 and TRBJ1-6, with D unclear. Looked up from germline, CDR1 is ENHRY and CDR2 is SYGVKD. There are 13 residues in the CDR3. Trimming took off 4 bases at V and 11 bases at J, with 12 bases between the two ends.